The clone carrying this T cell receptor beta chain was detected many times. The sample belongs to a study of T-cell reconstitution after alpha-beta-depleted transplantation in children. The CDR3 is 13 amino acids. V was pared by 4 bases and J by 6 bases, with 13 bases between. CDR1 and CDR2 (germline): SEHNR, FQNEAQ (reference sequence). Unique molecular identifiers featured in how the TCRbeta library was prepared. TCRdb processed the PCR reads anew with MiXCR; each CDR3 protein has one entry. The sample records over 45,000 distinct CDR3 sequences, under 6% being singletons. The material was PBMCs, mostly from graft donor cells, obtained 60 days after TCRalphabeta/CD19-depleted stem cell transplant. The clonotype was recovered from a female patient aged 2 to 10 who had a stem cell transplant for aplastic anemia, so the T cells may come from the graft donor. The rearrangement joins TRBV7-9 to TRBJ2-7; D is ambiguous. The chain's CDR3 is CASSSLEAGEQYV. CDR3 nucleotide sequence: TGTGCCAGCAGCTCGCTCGAGGCAGGCGAGCAGTACGTC.